This paragraph covers one T cell receptor beta chain sequence. These data belong to a study of blood T cell repertoires in COVID-19. This CDR3 has 12 residues. Trimming pared 10 bases from V and 5 bases from J, leaving 14 bases between. Germline-derived CDR1 and CDR2 are MDHEN and SYDVKM. Assay used: immunoSEQ multiplex PCR; TCRdb lists only in-frame clones, some missing. The sample consists of 150,000 to 200,000 clones, roughly nine tenths of them appearing once. This clonotype was obtained from a man aged 18-30 years who had recovered from COVID-19. The chain has TRBV28 and TRBJ2-5; D perhaps matches TRBD1 (5 bases). Sequencing was carried out using peripheral blood. Here the CDR3 DNA reads TGTGCCACCCAGGGAATAGGGGAGACCCAGTACTTC. Translation gives CATQGIGETQYF.